These T cell receptor beta chains were read from a single sample in a study of T-cell reconstitution after alpha-beta-depleted transplantation in children. MiXCR was run by TCRdb on the PCR reads, yielding one entry per CDR3 protein. The sample consists of about 200,000 distinct CDR3 sequences, approximately 8.4% of them appearing once. Specimen: PBMCs, mostly from graft donor cells, collected 360 days after TCRalphabeta/CD19-depleted stem cell transplant. These receptors were taken from a male patient between 2 and 9 years old who had a stem cell transplant for acute myeloid leukemia, so the T cells may come from the graft donor. CDR3s include the opening cysteine and the closing phenylalanine or tryptophan. The order of the fields is D gene, clone size, J gene, V gene, CDR3 length, CDR3 protein, CDR3 DNA. D genes are given only for firm matches. The size field is filled for only some rows; it gives once, few, many or a size class.

NA | many | TRBJ2-1 | TRBV28 | 12 | CASTHGGDEQFF | TGTGCCAGCACACATGGCGGAGATGAGCAGTTCTTC
NA | many | TRBJ1-1 | TRBV12-3/TRBV12-4 | 11 | CASTMNTEAFF | TGTGCCAGCACAATGAACACTGAAGCTTTCTTT
TRBD2 | many | TRBJ2-3 | TRBV7-8 | 16 | CASSLYGGSLTDTQYF | TGTGCCAGCAGCTTATACGGGGGGTCCCTCACAGATACGCAGTATTTT
NA | many | TRBJ1-1 | TRBV5-1 | 15 | CASSLAGGGNTEAFF | TGCGCCAGCAGCTTGGCGGGGGGAGGAAACACTGAAGCTTTCTTT
TRBD1 | NA | TRBJ2-1 | TRBV24-1 | 18 | CATSDATPGGILSNEQFF | TGTGCCACCAGTGATGCCACCCCAGGGGGCATCTTAAGTAATGAGCAGTTCTTC
NA | many | TRBJ1-1 | TRBV20-1 | 13 | CSARLWGETEAFF | TGCAGTGCTCGGTTGTGGGGGGAGACTGAAGCTTTCTTT
NA | few | TRBJ2-7 | TRBV5-1 | 14 | CASSWGETAYEQYF | TGCGCCAGCAGTTGGGGGGAGACCGCCTACGAGCAGTACTTC
NA | NA | TRBJ2-1 | TRBV12-3/TRBV12-4 | 13 | CASTQENYNEQFF | TGTGCCAGCACCCAAGAGAACTACAATGAGCAGTTCTTC
NA | NA | TRBJ2-1 | TRBV20-1 | 14 | CSAGALSSYNEQFF | TGCAGCGCAGGGGCCCTGAGCTCCTACAATGAGCAGTTCTTC
NA | NA | TRBJ1-1 | TRBV5-1 | 14 | CASRDQGRWTEAFF | TGCGCCAGCCGCGATCAGGGTCGGTGGACTGAAGCTTTCTTT
NA | many | TRBJ2-1 | TRBV5-6 | 15 | CASSLDEGALVGQFF | TGTGCCAGCAGCTTGGATGAGGGAGCCCTAGTGGGGCAGTTCTTC
NA | few | TRBJ2-2 | TRBV5-5 | 14 | CASSLWDNTGELFF | TGTGCCAGCAGCCTATGGGACAACACCGGGGAGCTGTTTTTT
TRBD1 | many | TRBJ2-5 | TRBV25-1 | 12 | CASSRGRETQYF | TGTGCCAGCAGCAGGGGGCGGGAGACCCAGTACTTC
NA | NA | TRBJ2-5 | TRBV21-1 | 14 | CASSPFYGQETQYF | TGTGCCAGCAGTCCCTTTTACGGACAAGAGACCCAGTACTTC
NA | few | TRBJ2-4 | TRBV9 | 15 | CASISDREGRGIQYF | TGTGCCAGCATATCCGACAGGGAGGGAAGAGGCATTCAGTACTTC
NA | many | TRBJ2-5 | TRBV20-1 | 12 | CSARSGRETQYF | TGCAGTGCTAGGAGCGGACGAGAGACCCAGTACTTC
NA | few | TRBJ2-7 | TRBV20-1 | 14 | CSASLQQGPYEQYF | TGCAGTGCTAGTCTGCAGCAGGGACCTTACGAGCAGTACTTC
TRBD1 | many | TRBJ2-1 | TRBV5-1 | 18 | CASSFLPPLMGQYNEQFF | TGCGCCAGCAGCTTTCTGCCCCCCTTAATGGGACAGTACAATGAGCAGTTCTTC